These T cell receptor beta chains were read from a single sample in a study of OX40 agonist ivuxolimab in advanced cancers. Sequencing was performed with immunoSEQ multiplex PCR; in TCRdb, only in-frame clones are kept and a portion is missing. The repertoire holds about 59,000 clones, with more than 85% as singletons. The specimen was CD4+ or CD8+ T cells sorted from blood, collected in a trial of the OX40 agonist ivuxolimab. These TCRs come from an adult with an advanced solid tumor such as melanoma, head and neck, liver or kidney cancer. Each CDR3 is given with its conserved first and last residue. Each record gives: J gene, CDR3 length, clone size, V gene, D gene, CDR3 protein, CDR3 DNA. A D gene is named only where the DNA matches it firmly. Clone size appears in some rows only: once, few, many, or a class for an expanded clone.

J gene: TRBJ1-2
CDR3 length: 15
clone size: NA
V gene: TRBV4-1
D gene: TRBD1
CDR3 protein: CASQTRDSENYGYTF
CDR3 DNA: TGCGCCAGCCAGACCCGGGACAGCGAGAACTATGGCTACACCTTC

J gene: TRBJ1-1
CDR3 length: 14
clone size: few
V gene: TRBV18
D gene: NA
CDR3 protein: CASSPSRMNTEAFF
CDR3 DNA: TGTGCCAGCTCACCGTCCCGGATGAACACTGAAGCTTTCTTT

J gene: TRBJ2-7
CDR3 length: 16
clone size: NA
V gene: TRBV5-8
D gene: TRBD2
CDR3 protein: CASSLAGAGGPVEQYF
CDR3 DNA: TGTGCCAGCAGCTTGGCGGGAGCGGGAGGGCCCGTCGAGCAGTACTTC

J gene: TRBJ1-2
CDR3 length: 14
clone size: NA
V gene: TRBV7-3
D gene: TRBD1
CDR3 protein: CASSPRQGNYGYTF
CDR3 DNA: TGTGCCAGCAGCCCTCGACAGGGAAACTATGGCTACACCTTC

J gene: TRBJ2-6
CDR3 length: 17
clone size: once
V gene: TRBV2
D gene: TRBD1
CDR3 protein: CASRAGTGSSGANVLTF
CDR3 DNA: TGTGCCAGCAGAGCCGGGACAGGTTCCTCTGGGGCCAACGTCCTGACTTTC

J gene: TRBJ2-5
CDR3 length: 14
clone size: NA
V gene: TRBV5-4
D gene: NA
CDR3 protein: CASSLGGIQETQYF
CDR3 DNA: TGTGCCAGCAGCTTGGGGGGGATCCAAGAGACCCAGTACTTC

J gene: TRBJ2-1
CDR3 length: 16
clone size: NA
V gene: TRBV5-1
D gene: NA
CDR3 protein: CASSFTGTPSYNEQFF
CDR3 DNA: TGCGCCAGCAGCTTTACCGGGACTCCTTCCTACAATGAGCAGTTCTTC

J gene: TRBJ2-5
CDR3 length: 15
clone size: NA
V gene: TRBV6-1
D gene: NA
CDR3 protein: CASSSWPGVEETQYF
CDR3 DNA: TGTGCCAGCAGTTCGTGGCCAGGGGTTGAGGAGACCCAGTACTTC

J gene: TRBJ2-7
CDR3 length: 15
clone size: NA
V gene: TRBV11-3
D gene: TRBD1
CDR3 protein: CASSLHGTGTYEQYF
CDR3 DNA: TGTGCCAGCAGCTTGCACGGGACAGGGACCTACGAGCAGTACTTC

J gene: TRBJ2-3
CDR3 length: 13
clone size: once
V gene: TRBV25-1
D gene: NA
CDR3 protein: CASTRTGSNTQYF
CDR3 DNA: TGTGCCAGCACCAGGACGGGAAGCAATACGCAGTATTTT

J gene: TRBJ1-5
CDR3 length: 16
clone size: NA
V gene: TRBV28
D gene: NA
CDR3 protein: CASSLLRQGSNQPQHF
CDR3 DNA: TGTGCCAGCAGTTTATTGAGGCAGGGAAGCAATCAGCCCCAGCATTTT

J gene: TRBJ2-6
CDR3 length: 14
clone size: NA
V gene: TRBV30
D gene: NA
CDR3 protein: CAWSRSSGANVLTF
CDR3 DNA: TGTGCCTGGAGCCGTAGCTCTGGGGCCAACGTCCTGACTTTC

J gene: TRBJ2-1
CDR3 length: 13
clone size: NA
V gene: TRBV6-1
D gene: NA
CDR3 protein: CASSEALGREQFF
CDR3 DNA: TGTGCCAGCAGTGAAGCGCTAGGGAGAGAGCAGTTCTTC

J gene: TRBJ2-5
CDR3 length: 15
clone size: NA
V gene: TRBV19
D gene: TRBD2
CDR3 protein: CASSMWSSGSVTQYF
CDR3 DNA: TGTGCCAGTAGTATGTGGTCTAGCGGGAGTGTGACCCAGTACTTC